The 17 T cell receptor beta chains reported below all come from one sample, sequenced in a study of blood T cells in healthy people across ages. A second 7 to 11 cycle PCR used barcoded and J-beta primers. TCRdb processed the 5' RACE reads anew with MiXCR; each CDR3 protein has one entry. The sample records about 1,000,000 distinct CDR3 sequences, 45% being singletons. Material for sequencing was blood. The source is a woman in her sixties in good health.

The rearrangement links TRBV16 to TRBJ2-1, with 9 positions matching TRBD2. V dropped 3 bases and J dropped 1; count of bases not matched to a gene: 4. This CDR3 spans 16 amino acids. Looked up from germline, CDR1 is KGHSY and CDR2 is FQNENV. The CDR3 sequence is CASSHAGLASYNEQFF. In nucleotides, the CDR3 is TGTGCCAGCAGCCATGCGGGACTAGCATCCTACAATGAGCAGTTCTTC. Together with reference TRBV16 and TRBJ2-1, the CDR3 gives the full variable domain: GEEVAQTPKHLVRGEGQKAKLYCAPIKGHSYVFWYQQVLKNEFKFLISFQNENVFDETGMPKERFSAKCLPNSPCSLEIQATKLEDSAVYFCASSHAGLASYNEQFFGPGTRLTVL.

This clonotype was picked up a small number of times. The CDR3 DNA reads TGTGCCAGCAGCGCGACAGGGAGTGACTATGGCTACACCTTC. It yields the protein CASSATGSDYGYTF. The chain recombines TRBV9 with TRBJ1-2; 7 positions match TRBD1. The CDR3 consists of 14 residues. V dropped 3 bases and J dropped 3; count of bases not matched to a gene: 5. CDR1 is SGDLS, CDR2 YYNGEE, per germline.

This clonotype was counted between two and nine times. The V call is TRBV15, the J call TRBJ2-7; weak D call: TRBD2 (5 bases). Trimming pared 1 base from V and 7 bases from J, leaving 11 bases between. Germline V gives CDR1 LNHNV, CDR2 YYDKDF (reference sequence). The CDR3 is 13 residues long. DNA of the CDR3: TGTGCCACCAGCAGAGGTCTTACGGGGGAGCAGTACTTC. It codes for CATSRGLTGEQYF.

This clonotype was observed a few times. The chain couples TRBV3-1 to TRBJ2-7; weak D call: TRBD2 (5 bases). The CDR3 spans 14 residues. V lost 4 bases to trimming and J lost 1 base, with 11 bases between them. Germline V gene lookup returns CDR1 LGHDT and CDR2 YNNKEL (reference sequence). CDR3 region: CASSRGTRSYEQYF. CDR3 DNA sequence: TGTGCCAGCAGCCGTGGTACTAGGTCCTACGAGCAGTACTTC.

The CDR3 nucleotides are TGTGCCAGCAGCTTGGCTACGGGAGGGGTCAAAAACATTCAGTACTTC. It codes for CASSLATGGVKNIQYF. J is TRBJ2-4 and V is TRBV5-4; TRBD2 aligns across 8 bases. Germline V CDR1 and CDR2: SGHNT, YYREEE (reference sequence). This CDR3 region has 16 residues. Losses at the gene ends were 0 bases for V and 3 bases for J; bases not matched to a gene: 5.

The chain uses TRBV12-3 or TRBV12-4 and TRBJ2-5; no clear D gene. The CDR3 has 14 amino acids. V gave up 3 bases and J gave up 5 bases, with 13 bases separating them. The CDR3 bases are TGTGCCAGCAGTTTTCCCCTCAGCCCGGAGACCCAGTACTTC. Translating gives CASSFPLSPETQYF.

This clonotype has only one observation. This chain joins TRBV5-6 and TRBJ2-3; 7 nucleotides line up with TRBD1. Germline V gives CDR1 SGHDT, CDR2 YYEEEE. Trimming cost V 5 bases and J 0 bases; bases outside gene matches: 12. This CDR3 has 17 residues. The CDR3 is CASSLTDRAISTDTQYF. The CDR3 DNA sequence: TGTGCCAGCAGTTTAACCGACAGGGCCATAAGCACAGATACGCAGTATTTT.

This clonotype was detected many times. V usage is TRBV28 and J usage is TRBJ1-4; no firm D call. The CDR3 is 14 residues long. V lost 7 bases, J lost 6 bases, and 15 bases lay in between. In germline, CDR1 is MDHEN, CDR2 SYDVKM. In DNA form, the CDR3 reads TGTGCCAGCATACCGACTCATGGGGATGAAAAACTGTTTTTT. This sequence encodes CASIPTHGDEKLFF.

This clonotype was counted only a few times. The chain recombines TRBV29-1 with TRBJ2-6; 7 bases fit TRBD1. Losses at the gene ends were 7 bases for V and 4 bases for J; bases not matched to a gene: 10. Germline assignment: CDR1 SQVTM and CDR2 ANQGSEA. This CDR3 contains 15 residues. The CDR3 sequence: CSAYLQGTGANVLTF. Here the CDR3 DNA reads TGCAGCGCTTACCTACAGGGGACGGGGGCCAACGTCCTGACTTTC.

Ten or more counts support this clonotype. The genes are TRBV5-1 and TRBJ2-4; 7 nucleotides align to TRBD1. Germline values: CDR1 SGHRS, CDR2 YFSETQ. The CDR3 has 15 amino acids. Trimming took 4 bases from V and 3 from J; bases not matched to a gene: 7. In DNA form, the CDR3 reads TGCGCCAGCAGCCCGCTCGACAGGGACAAAAACATTCAGTACTTC. Its translation is CASSPLDRDKNIQYF.

The rearrangement links TRBV14 to TRBJ1-4, with D maybe TRBD1 (6 bases). The V and J ends lost 4 bases and 7 bases respectively, with 16 bases between them. Germline V gene data show CDR1 as SGHDN and CDR2 as FVKESK. The CDR3 spans 15 residues. CDR3 protein: CASSRSGVPLEKLFF. CDR3 bases: TGTGCCAGCAGCCGATCAGGGGTCCCCCTTGAAAAACTGTTTTTT.

This chain connects TRBV29-1 to TRBJ1-2; the match to TRBD1 covers 11 bases. CDR1 and CDR2 (germline): SQVTM, ANQGSEA. CDR3 length: 17 residues. Unmatched junction bases numbered 13, after V lost 6 bases and J lost 1 base. The CDR3 DNA is TGCAGCGTCGTGTACGTCCCGGGACAGGGGGGTAACTATGGCTACACCTTC. This gives the protein CSVVYVPGQGGNYGYTF.

Of note for this clonotype: Mismatch with germline at one junction end may stem from a read error. The V call is TRBV7-2, the J call TRBJ2-1; D unclear. The CDR3 runs to 13 residues. Germline loops: CDR1 SGHTA, CDR2 FQGNSA. The CDR3: CAGSIYSTPSQFF. In nucleotides, the CDR3 is TGTGCCGGCAGCATTTACTCGACCCCGAGTCAGTTCTTC. The full variable domain, completed using reference TRBV7-2 and TRBJ2-1, is GAGVSQSPSNKVTEKGKDVELRCDPISGHTALYWYRQSLGQGLEFLIYFQGNSAPDKSGLPSDRFSAERTGGSVSTLTIQRTQQEDSAVYLCAGSIYSTPSQFFGPGTRLTVL.

This chain joins TRBV18 and TRBJ2-5; D is unclear. CDR3 size: 13 residues. From germline, CDR1 is KGHSH and CDR2 LQKENI. V lost 5 bases to trimming and J lost 2 bases, with 9 bases between them. In DNA form, the CDR3 reads TGTGCCAGCTCAGCCTCATGGCAAGAGACCCAGTACTTC. This translates into CASSASWQETQYF.

The chain combines TRBV20-1 with TRBJ2-1; D unclear. The DNA end is more similar to TRBJ2-7, so the J call may be wrong. The germline V gene has CDR1 DFQATT and CDR2 SNEGSKA (reference sequence). This CDR3 contains 13 residues. Here the CDR3 reads CSARLYSYNEQYF. CDR3 DNA: TGCAGTGCTCGGCTATACTCCTACAATGAGCAGTACTTC.

This clonotype has a handful of counts. The CDR3 nucleotides read TGTGCCAGCAGCTTAGAAGGGACAGGGGAGAATGGCTACACCTTC. Its translation: CASSLEGTGENGYTF. The rearrangement joins TRBV7-6 to TRBJ1-2; 10 bases match TRBD1. Per germline, CDR1 SGHVS and CDR2 FNYEAQ. The V gene end was trimmed by 1 base and the J gene end by 6 bases; junction bases not matched to a gene: 5. There are 15 residues in the CDR3.

This clonotype showed up just a few times. The chain uses TRBV3-1 and TRBJ2-7; 7 bases line up with TRBD1. Germline-derived CDR1 and CDR2 are LGHDT and YNNKEL (reference sequence). The ends lost 4 bases at V and 3 bases at J; junction bases unmatched: 6. The CDR3 is made up of 14 amino acids. CDR3 in DNA: TGTGCCAGCAGCCTCCGGGACAGAAACTACGAGCAGTACTTC. It translates to CASSLRDRNYEQYF.